This T cell receptor beta chain was profiled in a study of T-cell memory formation after mild COVID-19. Background on the study: There were largely donor-specific TCR clusters.

Study-wide findings and caveats: Among CD4+ contracting clones, most were CM and EM, and CD8+ ones EMRA.

Libraries for TCRalpha and TCRbeta carried sample barcodes and unique molecular identifiers via 5'RACE. TCRdb ran MiXCR on the 5' RACE reads and lists one entry per CDR3 protein. The repertoire holds about 360,000 distinct CDR3 sequences, with roughly 14% as singletons. The table lists this clonotype with a few counts. Its specificity is not known. V was cut by 3 bases and J by 9 bases, with 14 bases left in between. CDR1 and CDR2 from the germline V gene are SEHNR and FQNEAQ (reference sequence). This CDR3 spans 13 amino acids. The clonotype was recovered from a man in his late teens or twenties who had mild COVID-19 (a few samples of this study predate the infection). Cell type and time point are not known. The sequencing sample was made of PBMCs or a T cell subset sorted from them (not recorded which). The chain links TRBV7-9 to TRBJ1-1; unclear D gene. CDR3 amino acids: CASSLWTSNKAFF. The DNA for the CDR3 is TGTGCCAGCAGCTTGTGGACTTCAAATAAAGCTTTCTTT.